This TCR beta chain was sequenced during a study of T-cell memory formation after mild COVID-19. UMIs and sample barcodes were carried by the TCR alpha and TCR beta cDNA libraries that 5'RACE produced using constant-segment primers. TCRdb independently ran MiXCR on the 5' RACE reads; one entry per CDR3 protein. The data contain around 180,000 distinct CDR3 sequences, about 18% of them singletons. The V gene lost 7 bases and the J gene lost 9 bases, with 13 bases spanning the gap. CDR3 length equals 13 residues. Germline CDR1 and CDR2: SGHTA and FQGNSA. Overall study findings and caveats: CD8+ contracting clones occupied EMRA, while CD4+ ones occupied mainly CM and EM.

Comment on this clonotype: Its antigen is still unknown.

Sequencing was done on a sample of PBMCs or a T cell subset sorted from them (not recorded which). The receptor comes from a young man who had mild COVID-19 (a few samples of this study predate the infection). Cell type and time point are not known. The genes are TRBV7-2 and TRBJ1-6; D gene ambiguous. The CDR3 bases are TGTGCCAGCACCGACCGCTTTGTTTCACCCCTCCACTTT. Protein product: CASTDRFVSPLHF.